This TCR beta chain was profiled in a study of CD8 T cells in Susac syndrome. After extraction with the RNeasy kit, roughly 0.45 to 1 ug of the RNA was reverse transcribed using random hexamers. Amplification of TCR beta CDR3 used immunoSEQ multiplex PCR across 54 Vbeta and 13 Jbeta. TCRdb itself ran the immunoSEQ multiplex PCR reads through MiXCR, one entry per CDR3 protein. The repertoire holds around 160,000 distinct CDR3 sequences, with around 94% as singletons. The CDR3 spans 14 residues. The V and J ends lost 0 bases and 5 bases respectively, with 7 bases between them. Sequencing of TCR beta, carried out with a high-throughput approach, was applied to CD8+ and CD4+ T cells from the blood. Controls were healthy donors chosen to match patients in age and sex. Purification of the CD8+ and CD4+ T cells relied on negative isolation, and TEMRA cells underwent FACS enrichment.

Sequenced sample: CD4+ T cells from PBMCs. The TCR comes from a human donor in good health. The J gene is TRBJ1-4, the V gene TRBV23-1; unclear D gene. TRBV23-1 is sorted into the ORF group, with uncertain function. CDR3: CASSQSGRNEKLFF. Here the CDR3 DNA reads TGCGCCAGCAGTCAATCGGGGAGGAATGAAAAACTGTTTTTT.